What follows is one T cell receptor (beta chain) and its context. Its antigen is still unknown. At one of its ends the junction is not consistent with the germline gene, which may arise from a read error. Without any cell sorting, total RNA and DNA were co-extracted from approximately 20-30 mg of bulk tissue using the AllPrep DNA/RNA mini kit. Between late 2015 and March 2016, roughly five patients in China with histopathologically diagnosed primary liver carcinoma had surgical resection. At the time of sampling, the patients were treatment-naive and had chronic HBV infection. Five spatially separated regions were sampled from each tumor: the superior, inferior, left-lateral and right-lateral poles, plus the tumor centre. More than 75% viable tumor cells were found by histology in every tumor sample. Fresh tumor and adjacent tissue pieces were bisected, with one half stored in RNAlater at -80 degrees C and the other half sent for histology.

Reading the germline V gene gives CDR1 SQVTM and CDR2 ANQGSEA. Inclusive of the bounding cysteine and phenylalanine, the CDR3 is 13 residues long. The only DNA kept is the CDR3, 39 bases in frame from the first base. This entry is derived from a study of tumor-infiltrating lymphocytes in primary liver carcinoma (dated by TCRdb to about 2017). At the level of the whole study: Hepatocellular carcinoma (four) or combined HCC and intrahepatic cholangiocarcinoma (one) was present in the five patients, who were three men and two women aged 30 to 69 years. Each sample produced about 3.5 to 7.13 million productive TCRbeta reads, and read depth showed no significant difference between tissue types. The 20 to 30 tumor region samples were profiled with Agilent mRNA microarrays so that TCRbeta repertoire diversity could be related to the local molecular phenotype. TCRbeta repertoire sequencing covered 35 specimens from 5 patients: roughly 25 tumor regions, 5 adjacent noncancerous liver tissues and 5 peripheral blood samples. The five patients had tumors of stage T1-T3 N0M0, with maximum diameters ranging from roughly 4.2 to 11 cm. Repertoires from technical replicates were highly reproducible, with mean shared-clone rates approximately 0.88 and correlation coefficients above 0.95. TCRbeta repertoire sequencing, expression microarrays and whole-exome sequencing were combined in the study across five regions of each liver tumor, with adjacent normal tissue and blood also included. The paper's findings and limits, for the study overall: Because only the TCR beta chain was sequenced and unpaired alpha chains were not captured, true repertoire diversity is likely underestimated. Because the samples were bulk and unsorted, CD4+ and CD8+ T cell repertoires could not be compared. Compared with blood, tumors had a significantly larger share of the repertoire taken up by the top 250 clones (p = 0.039). Only roughly 7-25% of top clones appeared in all five regions of a tumor, which suggests that tumor-infiltrating T cells are spatially heterogeneous. With just a few patients in the study, the authors point out that the findings should be validated in a larger study. Pairs of tumor regions showed greater repertoire overlap (mean around 36%) than tumor-adjacent pairs (about 17%) or tumor-blood pairs (about 14%), which is consistent with antigen-driven expansion.

TCRbeta-specific cDNA was reverse-transcribed from 500 ng total RNA using a constant-region primer and ProtoScript II reverse transcriptase. Three nested multiplex PCR rounds, following a slightly modified ARM-PCR procedure, were used to build the TCRbeta libraries. The first two PCR rounds used multiplex TRBV1-TRBV30 forward primers with a Cbeta reverse primer, each for about 11 cycles. Sample barcodes and Illumina adapters were added in a final 25-cycle PCR using Deep VentR polymerase. Amplicons of 200-500 bp were gel-purified with a QIAquick gel extraction kit before sequencing. TCRbeta amplicons were sequenced on an Illumina HiSeq 2500 with 250-bp paired-end reads. As for how the authors treated the data: Quality trimming of reads was performed with Trimmomatic v0.33, and paired reads were merged with FLASH v1.2.11 so that full CDR3 sequences could be recovered. V, D and J germline segments were assigned to the rearranged TCRbeta sequences using MiGEC v1.2.1b. Clonotype statistics and Shannon-Wiener diversity indices were computed with VDJtools v1.0.0. Except for diversity analysis, only each sample's 250 most abundant clonotypes were used in subsequent analyses to reduce sampling bias. TCRdb reanalyzed the raw reads on its own, using fastp at Q25 for trimming and MiXCR for clone calling, and kept in-frame beta chains. Identical CDR3 proteins give one entry, which carries the most common genes and DNA. V and J calls and clone size were set by TCRdb, not the authors. In all, the sample holds roughly 100,000 distinct CDR3 sequences, and about 63% of those were seen once. The ten largest clones represent less than 15% of the sample.

Specimen: liver tumor tissue from sampling region 2. Sample cell subset or site, as interpreted from the label and publication: tumor region T2, inferior pole. The clonotype was recovered from a woman in her fifties or sixties with primary liver carcinoma and hepatitis B virus infection. The V and J genes are TRBV29-1 and TRBJ2-3, with TRBD1 tentatively as D gene (6 bases match). The DNA sequence follows: TGCAGCGTAGAAGACAGGACTGCAGATACGCAGTATTTT. This sequence encodes CSVEDRTADTQYF.